The entry that follows covers one T cell receptor beta chain sequence. Germline V CDR1 and CDR2: MNHNS, SASEGT. This CDR3 contains 20 residues. V was cut by 2 bases and J by 0 bases, with 24 bases left in between. This entry belongs to a study of blood T cell repertoires in COVID-19. At the level of the study: Spain, Italy and the United States supplied samples that represented acute and convalescent COVID-19. T cells, B-cell-depleted T cells, or PBMCs supplied cDNA or gDNA.

Source study methods: How many nucleated cells were present was estimated from reference gene primer amplification. Method: immunoSEQ multiplex PCR; TCRdb's copy keeps in-frame clones and lacks some. V, J and clone size are taken as reported in that table, and D and trimming were inferred from the DNA itself. This table has 91,000 or so clones, approximately 87% appearing once. The sample consisted of peripheral blood. This receptor was taken from a human donor in a cohort sampled during active COVID-19. This sequence joins TRBV6-1 and TRBJ2-3, with D perhaps TRBD1 (6 bases). The CDR3 DNA sequence: TGTGCCAGCAGTGAAACCGTCAGGGGTTGGGCTAGAACTAGCACAGATACGCAGTATTTT. It translates to CASSETVRGWARTSTDTQYF.